A selection of T cell receptor beta chains follows, all from one sample in a study of T-cell reconstitution after alpha-beta-depleted transplantation in children. TCRdb passed the PCR reads through MiXCR, listing each CDR3 protein once. The table records 700,000 or so distinct CDR3 sequences, around 13% of them present only once. This specimen consisted of PBMCs, obtained before TCRalphabeta/CD19-depleted stem cell transplant. These receptors came from a girl aged 2 to 9 with congenital amegakaryocytic thrombocytopenia, due to receive a stem cell transplant. Both conserved end residues are part of each CDR3. D genes are given only for firm matches. Rows give clone size only sometimes, using once, few, many, or a class for an expanded clone.

abundance	v_gene	j_gene	d_gene	CDR3aa
many	TRBV28	TRBJ2-7	TRBD2	CASSSWTSGYEQYF
few	TRBV10-3	TRBJ2-1	-	CATTGGGGGLYHEQFF
few	TRBV20-1	TRBJ2-5	TRBD2	CSALTSVGETQYF
many	TRBV5-1	TRBJ2-6	TRBD1	CASSPKGQGHSGANVLTF
many	TRBV20-1	TRBJ1-5	TRBD1	CSARDSRRGVGPQHF
many	TRBV12-3/TRBV12-4	TRBJ2-7	-	CASTLGLAGYEQYF
-	TRBV28	TRBJ1-2	-	CASSPTMGQESYTF
-	TRBV29-1	TRBJ2-1	TRBD1	CSVYRGENEQFF
many	TRBV20-1	TRBJ2-7	-	CSARPGLQSYEQYF
many	TRBV15	TRBJ2-5	-	CATSRDVVTRETQYF
few	TRBV5-1	TRBJ2-1	TRBD2	CASSLALTSGTYNEQFF
many	TRBV20-1	TRBJ2-7	-	CSATGPTYEQYF
few	TRBV5-1	TRBJ2-5	-	CASRPGQIQETQYF
-	TRBV7-2	TRBJ2-7	TRBD2	CASSRTSGVSYEQYF
-	TRBV12-3/TRBV12-4	TRBJ1-5	-	CASSFGVVRQPQHF
-	TRBV2	TRBJ2-2	-	CASRADRVGGGLFF
-	TRBV5-6	TRBJ2-1	-	CASSLYLSYNEQFF
few	TRBV20-1	TRBJ2-1	-	CSAREATGTQFGFF
once	TRBV5-1	TRBJ2-2	-	CASGGRAANTGELFF
many	TRBV27	TRBJ1-5	-	CASSFGGAQPQHF
few	TRBV20-1	TRBJ2-7	TRBD2	CSARDFKREASHEQYF
many	TRBV20-1	TRBJ2-1	-	CSARSLTSNNEQFF
-	TRBV29-1	TRBJ2-5	TRBD1	CSSTGTGVKETQYF
few	TRBV29-1	TRBJ2-3	TRBD2	CSVESSAIAGGPLTDTQYF
many	TRBV29-1	TRBJ1-1	TRBD1	CSGTGAVLTEAFF
many	TRBV10-3	TRBJ1-1	-	CAISEGGPAFF
-	TRBV5-1	TRBJ2-2	-	CASSGLPGRVNTGELFF
-	TRBV30	TRBJ2-7	-	CAWTLDGTYEQYF
few	TRBV3-1	TRBJ2-1	TRBD2	CASSSTWGEGDEQFF
many	TRBV29-1	TRBJ2-2	TRBD1	CSAGTGQNTGELFF
-	TRBV20-1	TRBJ2-3	-	CSARSGELPDTQYF
many	TRBV4-1	TRBJ2-3	TRBD2	CASSQEDGLAIEDTQYF
once	TRBV5-1	TRBJ2-3	TRBD2	CASSSSSGSIDTQYF
many	TRBV3-1	TRBJ2-3	TRBD2	CASSSYGGTRPTDTQYF
-	TRBV7-9	TRBJ1-1	-	CASSLGGTEASF
many	TRBV20-1	TRBJ2-3	TRBD2	CSALVTSGSSTDTQYF
-	TRBV14	TRBJ1-4	-	CASSLFDGATNEKLFF
many	TRBV20-1	TRBJ2-3	TRBD2	CSAGPGSSGTDTQYF
many	TRBV7-8	TRBJ2-7	TRBD1	CASSPDRGNYEQYF